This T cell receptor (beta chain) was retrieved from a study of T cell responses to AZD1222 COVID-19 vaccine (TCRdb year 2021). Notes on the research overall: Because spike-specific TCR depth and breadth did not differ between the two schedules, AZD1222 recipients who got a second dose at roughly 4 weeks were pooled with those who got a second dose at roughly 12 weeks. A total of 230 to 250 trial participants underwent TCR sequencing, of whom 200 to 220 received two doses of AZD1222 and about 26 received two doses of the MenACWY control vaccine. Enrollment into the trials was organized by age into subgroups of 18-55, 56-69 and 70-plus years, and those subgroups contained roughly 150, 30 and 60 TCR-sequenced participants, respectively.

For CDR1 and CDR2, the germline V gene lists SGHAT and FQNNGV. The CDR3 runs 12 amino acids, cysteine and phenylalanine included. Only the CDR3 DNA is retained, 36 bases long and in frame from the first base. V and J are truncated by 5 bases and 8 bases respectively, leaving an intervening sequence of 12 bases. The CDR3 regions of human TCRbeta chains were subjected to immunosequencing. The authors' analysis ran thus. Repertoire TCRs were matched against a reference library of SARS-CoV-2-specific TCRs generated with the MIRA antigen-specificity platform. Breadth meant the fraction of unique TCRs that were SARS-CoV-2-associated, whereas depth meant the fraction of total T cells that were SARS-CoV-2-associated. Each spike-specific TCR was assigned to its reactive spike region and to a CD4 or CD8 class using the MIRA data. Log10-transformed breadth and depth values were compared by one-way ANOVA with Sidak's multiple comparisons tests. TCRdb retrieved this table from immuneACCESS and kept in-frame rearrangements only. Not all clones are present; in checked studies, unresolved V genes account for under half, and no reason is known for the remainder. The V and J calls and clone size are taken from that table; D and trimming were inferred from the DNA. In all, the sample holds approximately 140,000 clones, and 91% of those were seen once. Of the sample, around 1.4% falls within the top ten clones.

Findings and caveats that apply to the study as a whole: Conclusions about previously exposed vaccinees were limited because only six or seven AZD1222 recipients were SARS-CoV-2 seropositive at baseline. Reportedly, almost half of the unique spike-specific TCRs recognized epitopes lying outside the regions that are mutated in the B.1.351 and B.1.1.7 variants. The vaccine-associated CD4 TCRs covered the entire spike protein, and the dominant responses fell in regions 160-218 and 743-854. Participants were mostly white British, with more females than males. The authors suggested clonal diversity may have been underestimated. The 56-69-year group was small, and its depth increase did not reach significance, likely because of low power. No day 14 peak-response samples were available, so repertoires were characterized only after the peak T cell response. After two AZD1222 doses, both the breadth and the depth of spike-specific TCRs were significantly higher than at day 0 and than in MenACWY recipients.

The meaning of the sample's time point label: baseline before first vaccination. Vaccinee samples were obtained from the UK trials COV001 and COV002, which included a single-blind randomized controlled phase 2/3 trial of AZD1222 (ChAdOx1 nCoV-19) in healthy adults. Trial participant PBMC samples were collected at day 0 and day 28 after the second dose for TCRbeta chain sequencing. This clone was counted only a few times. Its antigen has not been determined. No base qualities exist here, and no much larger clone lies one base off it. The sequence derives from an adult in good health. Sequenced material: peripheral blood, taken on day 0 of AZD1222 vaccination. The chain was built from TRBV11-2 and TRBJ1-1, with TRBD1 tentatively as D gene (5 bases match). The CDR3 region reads CASSLGTQEAFF. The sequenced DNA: TGTGCCAGCAGCCTAGGGACTCAGGAAGCTTTCTTT.